The source of this TCR beta chain is a study of T cell clusters in autoimmune cytopenias (dated by TCRdb to the late 2010s). For context, the study as a whole: Among healthy donor controls, the mean age was roughly 56 years, the median age was approximately 62 years, and 22 of 43 were female. TRB and IGH repertoires from peripheral blood were sequenced in autoimmune cytopenia patients at active disease and during treatment follow-up, with healthy, CLL and autoimmune hepatitis controls included alongside. The comparison group for autoimmune hepatitis repertoires was under 30 healthy donors matched for age and sex. The median TRB sequencing depth was roughly 56,000 reads per sample, and the median number of distinct TRB clonotypes was approximately 2,000 per sample. The study was designed to test whether a disease-specific immune repertoire signature usable as a blood-based biomarker is carried by autoimmune cytopenia patients. For primary cytopenia the controls were 20 to 30 age-matched healthy donors, whereas for secondary cytopenia the controls were 13 to 15 age-matched CLL patients. The study at large found these results: GLIPH suggested that primary autoimmune cytopenia patients lacked physiological T cell clusters: 45 to 55 clusters were exclusive to healthy donors versus under 20 exclusive to patients. In the comparison of secondary cytopenia with CLL, no cluster-lack signature showed up, apparently because the dominant lymphoma-associated repertoire masked the signature. Healthy donors had almost three times as many exclusive TRB clusters as active autoimmune hepatitis patients, a finding consistent with an autoimmunity-wide signature. The T cell clusters were only ever defined in silico, so experimental validation of their functional role was still needed. Shifts in the TRB repertoire, including less even repertoires in secondary cytopenia and CLL, were mostly a reflection of lymphoma bias and not of autoimmunity.

With regard to this clonotype: Its antigen specificity is not known.

Multiplex PCR with a touch-down protocol amplified TRB rearrangements, with the TRB-A and TRB-B primer pools combined in a single tube. Two consecutive PCR reactions with Phusion HS II polymerase added Illumina adapters and sample indices to the amplicons. After gel purification with the NucleoSpin Gel and PCR Clean-up kit, the amplicons were quantified by Qubit and checked for quality on an Agilent 2100 Bioanalyzer. Sequencing of the libraries was done on an Illumina MiSeq with paired-end, single-indexed, 600-cycle runs. Processing in the source paper ran as follows. MiXCR version 2.1.12 with the default MiXCR reference library was used to align and assemble TRB reads. A clone was defined by each unique CDR3 nucleotide sequence, and the analysis included only productive sequences supported by at least two reads. To assess repertoire diversity, an R script computed alpha-parameterized diversity profiles (alpha 0 to 5), which included the Shannon (alpha 1) and Simpson (alpha 2) indices. Combinatorial TRB VJ usage was calculated with the tcR package and was compared between cohorts by principal component analysis performed with ade4. GLIPH clustering of TCRbeta CDR3s was carried out on cohort pairs matched by age and read depth, and cluster frequencies were compared by Wilcoxon test. Each CDR3 protein sequence appears as one entry after TCRdb reprocessed the reads, and no DNA is included. Clone size and V and J calls follow TCRdb, not the original study. The table for this sample shows fewer than 7,500 distinct CDR3 sequences. The ten largest clones capture 7.5% to 10% of the sample.

The CDR3 runs 14 residues from the cysteine to the phenylalanine. No coding sequence is recorded. The germline V gene (reference sequence) supplies CDR1 SGHNT and CDR2 YYREEE. Each sample's TRB amplification started from 250 ng of peripheral blood genomic DNA, which corresponds to tens of thousands of genome equivalents. The same data also contributed to another study, on T cell repertoires in aging, cancer and after chemotherapy. That second publication adds: Donors spanned six age groups from 30 or younger to 70 or older, with at least three individuals per group. TCR repertoires from healthy donor controls were recorded over periods of several months to years and showed clear clonal overlap between repeated samplings. Roughly 9 million TCR reads were contained in the full dataset. Untreated patients with hematological or solid cancers showed significantly lower blood TCR diversity and higher clonality than age-matched healthy donors. In healthy donors, the decline in TCR diversity with age was mainly due to loss of richness, whereas in cancer patients loss of evenness also played a role. In both cancer cohorts, the median generation probability rose over the chemotherapy interval, which suggests that the repertoire was reconstituted through rebound thymic output. The authors noted that the repertoire data do not allow conclusions about immunological memory after chemotherapy. To examine immunoaging and T cell reconstitution after chemotherapy, the study profiled TCR beta repertoires in peripheral blood from healthy donors and cancer patients. Alongside fewer than 100 healthy donors serving as a reference group, the cohort included some 210 cancer patients, of whom more than 90 had hematological cancers and approximately 120 had solid cancers. MiXCR versions 2.12 and 3.0.5 were used to process the TRB sequences. The repertoire metrics were Shannon diversity, evenness, clonality (calculated as one minus evenness), and diversity profiles parameterized by alpha from 0 to 5. The IGoR algorithm was used to calculate generation probabilities of clones in the paired pre- and post-chemotherapy samples.

The source is a human donor in good health. The sequence joins TRBV5-4 to TRBJ1-1. Input material: peripheral blood. The CDR3 protein sequence reads: CASSFIMVPTEAFF. The CDR3, completed at both ends by the reference TRBV5-4 and TRBJ1-1 genes, gives the full variable domain ETGVTQSPTHLIKTRGQQVTLRCSSQSGHNTVSWYQQALGQGPQFIFQYYREEENGRGNFPPRFSGLQFPNYSSELNVNALELDDSALYLCASSFIMVPTEAFFGQGTRLTVV.